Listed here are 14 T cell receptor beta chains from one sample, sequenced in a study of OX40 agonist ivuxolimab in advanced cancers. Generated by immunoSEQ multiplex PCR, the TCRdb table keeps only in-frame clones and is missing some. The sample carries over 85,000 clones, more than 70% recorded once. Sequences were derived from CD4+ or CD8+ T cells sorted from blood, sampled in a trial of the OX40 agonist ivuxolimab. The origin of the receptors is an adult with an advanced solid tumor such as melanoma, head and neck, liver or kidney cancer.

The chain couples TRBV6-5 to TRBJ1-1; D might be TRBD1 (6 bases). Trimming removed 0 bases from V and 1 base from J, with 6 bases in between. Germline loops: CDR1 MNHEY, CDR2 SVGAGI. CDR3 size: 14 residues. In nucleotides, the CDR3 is TGTGCCAGCAGTTACTCAGGGGGGAACACTGAAGCTTTCTTT. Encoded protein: CASSYSGGNTEAFF.

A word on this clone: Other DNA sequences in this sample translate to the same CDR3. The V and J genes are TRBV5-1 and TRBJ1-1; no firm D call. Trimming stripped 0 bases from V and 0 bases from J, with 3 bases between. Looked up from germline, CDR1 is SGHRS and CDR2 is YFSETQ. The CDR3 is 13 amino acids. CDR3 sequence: CASSLDLNTEAFF. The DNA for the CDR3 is TGCGCCAGCAGCTTGGATCTGAACACTGAAGCTTTCTTT.

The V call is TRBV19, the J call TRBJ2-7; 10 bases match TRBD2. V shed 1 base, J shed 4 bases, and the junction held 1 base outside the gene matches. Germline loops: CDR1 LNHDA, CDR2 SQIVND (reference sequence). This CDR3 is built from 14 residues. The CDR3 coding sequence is TGTGCCAGTAGTATAGGGACTAGCGGTTACGAGCAGTACTTC. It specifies CASSIGTSGYEQYF.

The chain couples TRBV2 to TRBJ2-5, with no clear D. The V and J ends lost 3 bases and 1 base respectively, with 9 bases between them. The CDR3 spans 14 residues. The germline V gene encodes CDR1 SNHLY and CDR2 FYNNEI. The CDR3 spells CASSERQTQETQYF. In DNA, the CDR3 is TGTGCCAGCAGTGAGCGTCAGACCCAAGAGACCCAGTACTTC. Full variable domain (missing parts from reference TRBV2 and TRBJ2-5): EPEVTQTPSHQVTQMGQEVILRCVPISNHLYFYWYRQILGQKVEFLVSFYNNEISEKSEIFDDQFSVERPDGSNFTLKIRSTKLEDSAMYFCASSERQTQETQYFGPGTRLLVL.

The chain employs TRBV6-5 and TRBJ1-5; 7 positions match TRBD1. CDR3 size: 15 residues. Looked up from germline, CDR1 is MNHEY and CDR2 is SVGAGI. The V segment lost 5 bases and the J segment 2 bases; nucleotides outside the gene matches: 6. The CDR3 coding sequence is TGTGCCAGCAGTCCTCACACAGGGGGCAATCAGCCCCAGCATTTT. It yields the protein CASSPHTGGNQPQHF.

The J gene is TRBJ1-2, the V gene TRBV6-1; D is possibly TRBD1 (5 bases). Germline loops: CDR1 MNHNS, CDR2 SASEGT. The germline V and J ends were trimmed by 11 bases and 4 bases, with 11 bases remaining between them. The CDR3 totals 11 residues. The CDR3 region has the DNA TGTGCCGGGGGATCCCTCTATGGCTACACCTTC. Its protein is CAGGSLYGYTF.

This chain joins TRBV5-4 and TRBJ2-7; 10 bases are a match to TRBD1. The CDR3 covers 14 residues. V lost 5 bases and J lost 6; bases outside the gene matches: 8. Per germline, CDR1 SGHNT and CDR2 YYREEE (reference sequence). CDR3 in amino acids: CASRSPDRGLEQYF. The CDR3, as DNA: TGTGCCAGCAGATCGCCAGACAGGGGGCTCGAGCAGTACTTC.

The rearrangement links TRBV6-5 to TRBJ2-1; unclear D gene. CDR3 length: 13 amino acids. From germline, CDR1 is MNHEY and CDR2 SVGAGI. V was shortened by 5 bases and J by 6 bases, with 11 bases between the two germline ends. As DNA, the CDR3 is TGTGCCAGCAGTACAACCACTGGCAATGAGCAGTTCTTC. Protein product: CASSTTTGNEQFF.

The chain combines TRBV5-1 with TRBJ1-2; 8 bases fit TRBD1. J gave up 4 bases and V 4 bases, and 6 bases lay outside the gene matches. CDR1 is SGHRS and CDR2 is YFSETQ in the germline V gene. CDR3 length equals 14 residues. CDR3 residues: CASSQTGTGYGYTF. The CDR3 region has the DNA TGCGCCAGCAGCCAGACCGGGACAGGCTATGGCTACACCTTC.

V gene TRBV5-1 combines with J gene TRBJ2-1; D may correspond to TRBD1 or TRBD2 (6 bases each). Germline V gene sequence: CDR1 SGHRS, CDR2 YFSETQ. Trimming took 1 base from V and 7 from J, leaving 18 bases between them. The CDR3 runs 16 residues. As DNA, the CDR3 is TGCGCCAGCAGCTTGAATCAACAGGGAGGTTGGAATGAGCAGTTCTTC. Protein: CASSLNQQGGWNEQFF. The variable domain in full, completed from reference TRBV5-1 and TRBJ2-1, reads KAGVTQTPRYLIKTRGQQVTLSCSPISGHRSVSWYQQTPGQGLQFLFEYFSETQRNKGNFPGRFSGRQFSNSRSEMNVSTLELGDSALYLCASSLNQQGGWNEQFFGPGTRLTVL.

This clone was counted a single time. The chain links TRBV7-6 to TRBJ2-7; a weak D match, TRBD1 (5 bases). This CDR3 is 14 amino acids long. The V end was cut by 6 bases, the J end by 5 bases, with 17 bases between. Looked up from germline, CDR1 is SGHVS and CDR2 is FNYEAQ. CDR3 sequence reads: CASSKLWQGHEQYF. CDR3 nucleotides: TGTGCCAGCAGTAAACTTTGGCAGGGCCACGAGCAGTACTTC.

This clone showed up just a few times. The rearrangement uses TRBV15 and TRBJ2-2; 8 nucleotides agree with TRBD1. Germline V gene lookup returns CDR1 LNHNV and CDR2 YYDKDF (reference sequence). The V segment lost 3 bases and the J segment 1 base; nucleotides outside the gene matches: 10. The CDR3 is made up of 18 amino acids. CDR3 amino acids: CATSSPKGGQVNTGELFF. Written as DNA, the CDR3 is TGTGCCACCAGCAGTCCGAAGGGGGGACAGGTGAACACCGGGGAGCTGTTTTTT.

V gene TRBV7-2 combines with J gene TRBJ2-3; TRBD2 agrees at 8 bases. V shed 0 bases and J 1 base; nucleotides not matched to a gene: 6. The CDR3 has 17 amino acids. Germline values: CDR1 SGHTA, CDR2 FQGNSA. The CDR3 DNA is TGTGCCAGCAGCTTAGCAAGCCTCGGGAGGGGCACAGATACGCAGTATTTT. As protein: CASSLASLGRGTDTQYF.

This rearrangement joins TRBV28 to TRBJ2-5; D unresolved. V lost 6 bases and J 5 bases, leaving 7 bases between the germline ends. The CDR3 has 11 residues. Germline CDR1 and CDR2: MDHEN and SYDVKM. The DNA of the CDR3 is TGTGCCAGCAGACTAATGGAGACCCAGTACTTC. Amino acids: CASRLMETQYF. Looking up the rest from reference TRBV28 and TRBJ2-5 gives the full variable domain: DVKVTQSSRYLVKRTGEKVFLECVQDMDHENMFWYRQDPGLGLRLIYFSYDVKMKEKGDIPEGYSVSREKKERFSLILESASTNQTSMYLCASRLMETQYFGPGTRLLVL.